This is a list of T cell receptor beta chains from one sample in a study of vaccination effects on CD4 cells after COVID-19. Measured with immunoSEQ multiplex PCR; TCRdb has only the in-frame clones, and not every one. The sample comprises 9,000 to 13,000 clones, around 74% of which are singletons, and around 24% rests with the top ten. Their antigen targets remain unknown. Sequencing used CD4+ T cells from PBMCs cultured with HCoV-229E spike peptides, obtained before COVID-19 vaccination. Receptor source: a human donor who received a COVID-19 vaccine. The CDR3 runs from the conserved cysteine through the conserved F or W. D genes are given only for firm matches. Clone sizes are given selectively: once, few, many, or a class where the clone is expanded.

size,D,V,J,CDR3,DNA
few,.,TRBV4-3,TRBJ1-3,CASSRQGKGNTIYF,TGCGCCAGCAGCCGCCAGGGGAAAGGAAACACCATATATTTT
.,.,TRBV5-4,TRBJ1-4,CASSSRPPATNEKLFF,TGTGCCAGCAGCTCGCGACCACCGGCAACTAATGAAAAACTGTTTTTT
.,.,TRBV30,TRBJ1-1,CAWGRLNTEAFF,TGTGCCTGGGGACGGTTGAACACTGAAGCTTTCTTT
hyperexpanded,.,TRBV19,TRBJ1-1,CASRAPPTLMNTEAFF,TGTGCCAGTAGGGCCCCCCCGACGCTTATGAACACTGAAGCTTTCTTT
once,TRBD1,TRBV5-6,TRBJ1-2,CASSAGQGRIGGYTF,TGTGCCAGCAGCGCCGGACAGGGGAGGATAGGAGGCTACACCTTC
few,.,TRBV5-1,TRBJ1-2,CASSLGAGGYTF,TGCGCCAGCAGCTTGGGGGCGGGCGGCTACACCTTC
.,.,TRBV7-9,TRBJ2-3,CASSPVGRIITDTQYF,TGTGCCAGCAGCCCAGTAGGGCGCATTATCACAGATACGCAGTATTTT
once,.,TRBV6-5,TRBJ1-2,CASSGRSGGYTF,TGTGCCAGCTCGGGCAGGTCGGGCGGCTACACCTTC
.,TRBD2,TRBV2,TRBJ2-5,CASVSSASGAETQYF,TGTGCCAGCGTCAGTTCAGCTAGCGGGGCGGAGACCCAGTACTTC
.,TRBD1,TRBV29-1,TRBJ1-3,CSVLQGAPGNTIYF,TGCAGCGTCTTGCAGGGGGCCCCTGGAAACACCATATATTTT
once,.,TRBV30,TRBJ1-6,CAWRPGHTYSPLHF,TGTGCCTGGAGACCGGGACATACATATTCACCCCTCCACTTT
few,TRBD1,TRBV5-8,TRBJ1-2,CASSLGQGAGGYTF,TGTGCCAGCAGCTTGGGACAGGGGGCCGGTGGCTACACCTTC
.,.,TRBV18,TRBJ1-1,CASSPKGGFTEAFF,TGTGCCAGCTCCCCGAAGGGGGGATTCACTGAAGCTTTCTTT
.,.,TRBV5-1,TRBJ2-2,CASSKQPNTGELFF,TGCGCCAGCAGCAAGCAACCAAACACCGGGGAGCTGTTTTTT
.,.,TRBV7-8,TRBJ2-5,CASSPGGLQETQYF,TGTGCCAGCAGCCCCGGTGGCCTTCAAGAGACCCAGTACTTC
.,TRBD1,TRBV28,TRBJ1-2,CATGTGIYGYTF,TGTGCCACCGGGACAGGGATCTATGGCTACACCTTC
few,TRBD2,TRBV3-1/TRBV3-2,TRBJ2-7,CASSRKAPGLAGASYEQYF,TGTGCCAGCAGCCGCAAAGCTCCGGGACTAGCGGGAGCCTCCTACGAGCAGTACTTC
.,.,TRBV6-5,TRBJ1-2,CASRAGYSYGYTF,TGTGCCAGCAGAGCAGGGTACTCCTATGGCTACACCTTC
few,TRBD1,TRBV3-1/TRBV3-2,TRBJ1-1,CASSRQGTTEAFF,TGTGCCAGCAGTCGACAGGGGACCACTGAAGCTTTCTTT
once,.,TRBV30,TRBJ1-2,CAWSVRVAHGYTF,TGTGCCTGGAGTGTACGGGTGGCCCATGGCTACACCTTC
.,TRBD2,TRBV10-3,TRBJ2-5,CAISPGTSQETQYF,TGTGCCATCAGTCCCGGGACTAGCCAAGAGACCCAGTACTTC
.,.,TRBV4-1,TRBJ1-1,CASSQVKGELNTEAFF,TGCGCCAGCAGCCAAGTTAAGGGGGAGTTGAACACTGAAGCTTTCTTT
.,.,TRBV6-5,TRBJ2-2,CASDGLANTGELFF,TGTGCCAGCGACGGGCTAGCCAACACCGGGGAGCTGTTTTTT
.,.,TRBV27,TRBJ1-5,CASSLQGRGQPQHF,TGTGCCAGCAGTTTACAGGGGAGAGGCCAGCCCCAGCATTTT
.,.,TRBV3-1/TRBV3-2,TRBJ2-5,CASATSTDKYQETQYF,TGTGCCAGCGCCACTAGTACAGATAAGTACCAAGAGACCCAGTACTTC